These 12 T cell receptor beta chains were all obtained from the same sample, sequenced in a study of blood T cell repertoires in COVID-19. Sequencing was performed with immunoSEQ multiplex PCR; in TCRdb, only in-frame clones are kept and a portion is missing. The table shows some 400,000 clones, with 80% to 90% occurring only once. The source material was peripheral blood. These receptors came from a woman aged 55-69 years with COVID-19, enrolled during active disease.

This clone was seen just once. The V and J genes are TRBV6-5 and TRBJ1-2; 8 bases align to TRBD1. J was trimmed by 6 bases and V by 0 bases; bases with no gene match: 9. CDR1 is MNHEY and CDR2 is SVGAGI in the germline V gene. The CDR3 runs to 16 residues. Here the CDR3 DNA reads TGTGCCAGCAGTTACTCGGGGCAGGGGGCGTATAATGGCTACACCTTC. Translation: CASSYSGQGAYNGYTF.

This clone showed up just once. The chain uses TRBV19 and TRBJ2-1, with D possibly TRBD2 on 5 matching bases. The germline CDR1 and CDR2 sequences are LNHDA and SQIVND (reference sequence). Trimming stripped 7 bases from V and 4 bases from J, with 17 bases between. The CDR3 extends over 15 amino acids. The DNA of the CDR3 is TGTGCCAGTAAGCCCCCTCGCGGGTATTACAATGAGCAGTTCTTC. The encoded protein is CASKPPRGYYNEQFF.

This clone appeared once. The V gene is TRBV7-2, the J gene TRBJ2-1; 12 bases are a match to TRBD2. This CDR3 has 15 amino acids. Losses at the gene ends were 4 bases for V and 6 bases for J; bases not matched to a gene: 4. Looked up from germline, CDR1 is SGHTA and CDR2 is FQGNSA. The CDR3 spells CASSYPSGGGNEQFF. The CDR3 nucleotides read TGTGCCAGCAGCTATCCTAGCGGGGGGGGCAATGAGCAGTTCTTC. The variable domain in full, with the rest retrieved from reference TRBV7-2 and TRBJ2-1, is GAGVSQSPSNKVTEKGKDVELRCDPISGHTALYWYRQSLGQGLEFLIYFQGNSAPDKSGLPSDRFSAERTGGSVSTLTIQRTQQEDSAVYLCASSYPSGGGNEQFFGPGTRLTVL.

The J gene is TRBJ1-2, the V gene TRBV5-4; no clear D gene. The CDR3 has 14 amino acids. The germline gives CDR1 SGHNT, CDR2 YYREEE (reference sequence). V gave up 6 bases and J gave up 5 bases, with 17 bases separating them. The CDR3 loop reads CASTLWATPYGYTF. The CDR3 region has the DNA TGTGCCAGCACCCTCTGGGCAACCCCATATGGCTACACCTTC.

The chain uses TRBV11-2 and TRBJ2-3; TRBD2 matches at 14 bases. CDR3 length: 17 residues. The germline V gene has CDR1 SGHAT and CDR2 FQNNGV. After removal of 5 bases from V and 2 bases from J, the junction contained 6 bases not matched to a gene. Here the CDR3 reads CASSRTSGGPLTDTQYF. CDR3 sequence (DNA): TGTGCCAGCAGCCGGACTAGCGGGGGGCCCCTCACAGATACGCAGTATTTT. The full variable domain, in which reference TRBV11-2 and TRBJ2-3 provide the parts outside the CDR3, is EAGVAQSPRYKIIEKRQSVAFWCNPISGHATLYWYQQILGQGPKLLIQFQNNGVVDDSQLPKDRFSAERLKGVDSTLKIQPAKLEDSAVYLCASSRTSGGPLTDTQYFGPGTRLTVL.

In DNA form, the CDR3 reads TGTGCCAGCAGTTACCCTCCAGGAAACATTCAGTACTTC. Its protein product is CASSYPPGNIQYF. This chain links TRBV12-3 or TRBV12-4 with TRBJ2-4; D remains unclear. This CDR3 has 13 amino acids. Trimming pared 4 bases from V and 6 bases from J, leaving 10 bases between.

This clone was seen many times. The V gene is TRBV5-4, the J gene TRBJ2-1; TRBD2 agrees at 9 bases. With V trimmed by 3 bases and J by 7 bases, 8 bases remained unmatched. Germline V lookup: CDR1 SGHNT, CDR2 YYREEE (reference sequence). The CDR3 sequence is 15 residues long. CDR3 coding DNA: TGTGCCAGCAGCTATGTAGCGGGGGAGATTAATGAGCAGTTCTTC. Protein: CASSYVAGEINEQFF.

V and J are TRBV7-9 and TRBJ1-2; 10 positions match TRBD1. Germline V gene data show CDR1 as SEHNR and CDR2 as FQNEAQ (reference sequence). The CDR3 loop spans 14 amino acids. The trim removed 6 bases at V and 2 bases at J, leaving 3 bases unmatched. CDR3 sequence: CASSEDRGNYGYTF. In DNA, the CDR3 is TGTGCCAGCAGTGAGGACAGGGGGAACTATGGCTACACCTTC.

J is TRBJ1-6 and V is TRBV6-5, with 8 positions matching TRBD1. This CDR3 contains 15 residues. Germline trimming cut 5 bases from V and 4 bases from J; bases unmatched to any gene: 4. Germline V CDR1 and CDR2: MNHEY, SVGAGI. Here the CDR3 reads CASSIQGGYNSPLHF. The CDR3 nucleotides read TGTGCCAGCAGTATACAGGGGGGGTATAATTCACCCCTCCACTTT.

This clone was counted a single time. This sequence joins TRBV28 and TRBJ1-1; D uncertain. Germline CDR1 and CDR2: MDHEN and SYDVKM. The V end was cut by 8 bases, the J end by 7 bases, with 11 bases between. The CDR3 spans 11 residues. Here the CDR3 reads CASESGFEAFF. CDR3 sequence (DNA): TGTGCCAGCGAGAGCGGATTTGAAGCTTTCTTT.

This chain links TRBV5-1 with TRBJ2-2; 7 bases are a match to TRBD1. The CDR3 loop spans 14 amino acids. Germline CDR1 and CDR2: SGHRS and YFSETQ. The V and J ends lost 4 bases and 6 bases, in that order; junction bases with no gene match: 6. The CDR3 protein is CASSQQGNPGELFF. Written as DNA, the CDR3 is TGCGCCAGCAGCCAACAGGGGAATCCCGGGGAGCTGTTTTTT.

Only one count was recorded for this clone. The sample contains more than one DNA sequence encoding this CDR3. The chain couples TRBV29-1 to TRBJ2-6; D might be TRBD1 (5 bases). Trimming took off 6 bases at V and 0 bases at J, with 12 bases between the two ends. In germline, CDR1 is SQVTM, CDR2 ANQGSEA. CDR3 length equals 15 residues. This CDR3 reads CSVRVGSSGANVLTF. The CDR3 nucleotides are TGCAGCGTCAGGGTTGGAAGCTCTGGGGCCAACGTCCTGACTTTC. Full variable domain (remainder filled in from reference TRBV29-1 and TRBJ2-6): SAVISQKPSRDICQRGTSLTIQCQVDSQVTMMFWYRQQPGQSLTLIATANQGSEATYESGFVIDKFPISRPNLTFSTLTVSNMSPEDSSIYLCSVRVGSSGANVLTFGAGSRLTVL.